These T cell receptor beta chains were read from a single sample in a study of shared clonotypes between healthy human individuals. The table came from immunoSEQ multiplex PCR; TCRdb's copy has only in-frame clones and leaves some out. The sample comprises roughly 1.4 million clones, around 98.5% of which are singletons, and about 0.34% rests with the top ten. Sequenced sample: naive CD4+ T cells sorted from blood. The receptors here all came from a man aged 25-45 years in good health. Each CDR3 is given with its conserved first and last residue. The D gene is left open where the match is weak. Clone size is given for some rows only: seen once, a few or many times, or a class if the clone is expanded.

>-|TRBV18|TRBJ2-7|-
CASSPGPQYEQYF
TGTGCCAGCTCACCGGGGCCGCAGTACGAGCAGTACTTC
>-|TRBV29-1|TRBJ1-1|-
CSVEGASEAFF
TGCAGCGTTGAGGGGGCCTCTGAAGCTTTCTTT
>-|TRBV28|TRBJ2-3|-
CASGTRSTDTQYF
TGTGCCAGTGGTACCAGATCCACAGATACGCAGTATTTT
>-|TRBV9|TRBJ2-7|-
CASSAHREAYEQYF
TGTGCCAGCAGCGCCCACAGGGAGGCCTACGAGCAGTACTTC
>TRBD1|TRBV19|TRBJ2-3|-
CASSIRAGGIDTQYF
TGTGCCAGTAGTATTAGGGCAGGGGGTATAGATACGCAGTATTTT
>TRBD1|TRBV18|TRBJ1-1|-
CASSPVGGEEAEAFF
TGTGCCAGCTCGCCGGTAGGGGGCGAGGAGGCTGAAGCTTTCTTT
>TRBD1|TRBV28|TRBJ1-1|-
CASRGTGGTEAFF
TGTGCCAGCAGGGGTACAGGGGGCACTGAAGCTTTCTTT
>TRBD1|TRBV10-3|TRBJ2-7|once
CAISEAGTGPSYEQYF
TGTGCCATCAGTGAAGCCGGGACAGGGCCATCCTACGAGCAGTACTTC
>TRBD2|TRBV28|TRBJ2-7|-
CASSFQRGAYEQYF
TGTGCCAGCAGTTTCCAGCGGGGAGCCTACGAGCAGTACTTC
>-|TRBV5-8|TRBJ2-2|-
CASSSFSASGELFF
TGTGCCAGCAGCTCCTTTTCGGCGTCCGGGGAGCTGTTTTTT
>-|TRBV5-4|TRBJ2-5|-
CASSLGEVETQYF
TGTGCCAGCAGCTTGGGAGAGGTGGAGACCCAGTACTTC
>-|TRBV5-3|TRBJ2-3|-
CASSLDDRTDTQYF
TGTGCCAGCAGCTTGGACGACCGCACAGATACGCAGTATTTT
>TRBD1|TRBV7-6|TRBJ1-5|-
CASSPKQGANQPQHF
TGTGCCAGCAGCCCCAAGCAGGGGGCCAATCAGCCCCAGCATTTT
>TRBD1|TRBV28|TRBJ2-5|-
CASSFHRGAARETQYF
TGTGCCAGCAGTTTTCACAGGGGCGCTGCTCGAGAGACCCAGTACTTC
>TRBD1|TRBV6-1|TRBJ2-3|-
CAIGTGVSTDTQYF
TGTGCCATCGGGACAGGGGTTAGCACAGATACGCAGTATTTT
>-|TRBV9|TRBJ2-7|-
CASSVFGLSYEQYF
TGTGCCAGCAGCGTATTTGGGCTCTCCTACGAGCAGTACTTC
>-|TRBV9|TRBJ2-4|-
CASSPGRGKNIQYF
TGTGCCAGCAGCCCCGGACGGGGCAAAAACATTCAGTACTTC
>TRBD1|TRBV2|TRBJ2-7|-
CASKRDRGSDEQYF
TGTGCCAGCAAGCGGGACAGGGGTTCGGACGAGCAGTACTTC
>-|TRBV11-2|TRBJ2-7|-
CASSLVVYEQYF
TGTGCCAGCAGCTTAGTGGTCTACGAGCAGTACTTC
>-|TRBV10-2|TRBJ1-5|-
CASSKYSNQPQHF
TGCGCCAGCAGCAAGTATAGCAATCAGCCCCAGCATTTT
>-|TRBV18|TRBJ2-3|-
CASSPTSTTDTQYF
TGTGCCAGCTCGCCGACAAGTACTACAGATACGCAGTATTTT
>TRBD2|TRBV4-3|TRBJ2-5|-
CASSQALAEGQETQYF
TGCGCCAGCAGCCAAGCACTAGCGGAGGGCCAAGAGACCCAGTACTTC
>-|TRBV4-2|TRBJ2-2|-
CASSPPTGELFF
TGTGCCAGCAGCCCCCCCACCGGGGAGCTGTTTTTT
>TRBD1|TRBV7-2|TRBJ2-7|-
CASSYGQGPLVEQYF
TGTGCCAGCAGCTACGGACAGGGGCCTCTCGTCGAGCAGTACTTC
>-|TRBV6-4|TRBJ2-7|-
CASYYEQYF
TGTGCCAGCTACTACGAGCAGTACTTC
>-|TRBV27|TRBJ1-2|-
CASSFGRSYGYTF
TGTGCCAGCAGTTTCGGACGGAGCTATGGCTACACCTTC
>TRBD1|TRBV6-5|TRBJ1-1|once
CASSWDRNTEAFF
TGTGCCAGCAGCTGGGACAGGAACACTGAAGCTTTCTTT
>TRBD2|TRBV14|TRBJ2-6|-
CASSQFSGRISGANVLTF
TGTGCCAGCAGCCAGTTTAGCGGGAGAATATCTGGGGCCAACGTCCTGACTTTC
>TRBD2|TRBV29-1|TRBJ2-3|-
CSLAPYPGLTTDTQYF
TGCAGCTTGGCCCCCTACCCGGGACTAACCACAGATACGCAGTATTTT
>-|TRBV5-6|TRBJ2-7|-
CASSISIYRLQYF
TGTGCCAGCAGCATTAGTATCTACAGGCTTCAGTACTTC
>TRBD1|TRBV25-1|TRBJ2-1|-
CASSDRQGGEQFF
TGTGCCAGCAGTGATCGACAGGGTGGTGAGCAGTTCTTC
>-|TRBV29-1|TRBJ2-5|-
CSVDFSGETQYF
TGCAGCGTTGATTTTAGTGGAGAGACCCAGTACTTC
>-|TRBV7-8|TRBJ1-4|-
CASSLFPGEKLFF
TGTGCCAGCAGCTTATTCCCGGGCGAAAAACTGTTTTTT
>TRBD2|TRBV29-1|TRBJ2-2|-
CSVSGLAFAGELFF
TGCAGCGTATCGGGACTAGCTTTCGCCGGGGAGCTGTTTTTT
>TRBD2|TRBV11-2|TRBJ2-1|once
CASTEYHRTSSNEQFF
TGTGCCAGCACCGAGTATCATCGGACTAGTAGCAATGAGCAGTTCTTC
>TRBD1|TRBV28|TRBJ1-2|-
CASSRTGVGYTF
TGTGCCAGCAGTAGGACAGGGGTAGGCTACACCTTC
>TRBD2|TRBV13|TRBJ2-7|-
CASTQAGGPSYEQYF
TGTGCCAGCACACAAGCGGGAGGGCCCTCCTACGAGCAGTACTTC
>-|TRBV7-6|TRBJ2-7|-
CASSPGRDSGRQYF
TGTGCCAGCAGCCCGGGGCGGGACTCCGGTCGGCAGTACTTC
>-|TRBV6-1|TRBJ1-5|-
CASSEWGTADQPQHF
TGTGCCAGCAGTGAATGGGGAACAGCCGATCAGCCCCAGCATTTT
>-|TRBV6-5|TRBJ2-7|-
CASSTPFYEQYF
TGTGCCAGCAGTACCCCCTTCTACGAGCAGTACTTC
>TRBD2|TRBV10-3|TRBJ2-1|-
CAGGERESNEQFF
TGTGCCGGGGGGGAGCGGGAGAGCAATGAGCAGTTCTTC
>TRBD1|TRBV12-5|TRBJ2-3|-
CASGLGDRGRADTQYF
TGTGCTAGTGGTTTGGGGGACAGGGGTCGTGCAGATACGCAGTATTTT
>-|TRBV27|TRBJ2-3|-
CASSFRIASDTQYF
TGTGCCAGCAGTTTTCGGATAGCCTCAGATACGCAGTATTTT
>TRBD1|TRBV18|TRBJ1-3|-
CASSPGTGENTIYF
TGTGCCAGCTCACCCGGGACAGGGGAAAACACCATATATTTT
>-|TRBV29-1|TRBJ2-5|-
CSVDVGPQETQYF
TGCAGCGTTGATGTCGGGCCACAAGAGACCCAGTACTTC
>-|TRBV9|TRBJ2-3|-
CASSVEGLGRVYSTDTQYF
TGTGCCAGCAGCGTAGAGGGGTTGGGCAGGGTCTATTCCACAGATACGCAGTATTTT
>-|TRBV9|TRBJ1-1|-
CASSVTSNTEAFF
TGTGCCAGCAGCGTGACTTCGAACACTGAAGCTTTCTTT
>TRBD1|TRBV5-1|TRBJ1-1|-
CASGQGAGNTEAFF
TGCGCCAGCGGCCAGGGGGCAGGGAACACTGAAGCTTTCTTT
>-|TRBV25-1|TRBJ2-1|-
CASSPQGRTEQFF
TGTGCCAGCAGTCCTCAAGGGCGCACTGAGCAGTTCTTC
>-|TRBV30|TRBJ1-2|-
CAWRDGGLFYGYTF
TGTGCCTGGAGGGACGGAGGACTATTCTATGGCTACACCTTC
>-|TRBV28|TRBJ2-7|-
CASTTDSYEQYF
TGTGCCAGCACCACCGACAGTTACGAGCAGTACTTC
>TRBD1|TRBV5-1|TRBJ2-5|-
CASSYGQEETQYF
TGCGCCAGCAGCTACGGACAGGAAGAGACCCAGTACTTC
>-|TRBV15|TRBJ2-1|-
CATSRERFYNEQFF
TGTGCCACCAGCAGAGAGCGGTTCTACAATGAGCAGTTCTTC
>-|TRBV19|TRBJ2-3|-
CASSISANTDTQYF
TGTGCCAGTAGTATTAGCGCTAACACAGATACGCAGTATTTT
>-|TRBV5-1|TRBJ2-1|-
CASSLEYQDEQFF
TGCGCCAGCAGCTTGGAGTATCAAGATGAGCAGTTCTTC
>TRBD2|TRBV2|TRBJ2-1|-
CATTSSGSPEQFF
TGTGCCACCACCTCTAGCGGGAGTCCTGAGCAGTTCTTC